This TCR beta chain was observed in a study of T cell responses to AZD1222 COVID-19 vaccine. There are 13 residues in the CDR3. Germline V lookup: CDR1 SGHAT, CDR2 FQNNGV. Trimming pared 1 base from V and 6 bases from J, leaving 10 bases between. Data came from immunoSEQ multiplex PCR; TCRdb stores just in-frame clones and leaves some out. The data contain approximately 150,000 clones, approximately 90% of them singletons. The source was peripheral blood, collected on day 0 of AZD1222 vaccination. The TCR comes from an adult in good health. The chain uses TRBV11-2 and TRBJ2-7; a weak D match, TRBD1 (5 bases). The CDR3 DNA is TGTGCCAGCAGCTTAGGTGGGGCAGCCGAGCAGTACTTC. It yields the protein CASSLGGAAEQYF.